The rows below give T cell receptor beta chains drawn from one sample of a study of prognosis after radiotherapy for stage I lung cancer. TCRdb reprocessed the multiplex PCR reads via MiXCR and lists one record per CDR3 protein. The sample lists 15,000 to 20,000 distinct CDR3 sequences; 29% were seen once. The sequenced sample was PBMCs, obtained before or after stereotactic body radiation therapy (not recorded which). The receptors shown here come from a donor aged 50 or older with non-small cell lung cancer. Each CDR3 is given with its conserved first and last residue. Fields, in order: V gene, clone size, J gene, D gene, CDR3 protein, CDR3 DNA. A D gene is named only where the DNA matches it firmly. Only part of the rows carry a size: once, few, many, or a class if the clone is expanded.

v_call: TRBV28
clone_size: many
j_call: TRBJ1-1
d_call: TRBD1
cdr3_aa: CASSYPRWGQGRGNTEAFF
cdr3_nt: TGTGCCAGCAGTTACCCCCGTTGGGGACAGGGGCGCGGGAACACTGAAGCTTTCTTT

v_call: TRBV11-3
clone_size: NA
j_call: TRBJ2-2
d_call: NA
cdr3_aa: CASRLEGQIAGTGELFF
cdr3_nt: TGTGCCAGCAGATTAGAAGGACAGATAGCGGGCACCGGGGAGCTGTTTTTT

v_call: TRBV2
clone_size: many
j_call: TRBJ2-3
d_call: TRBD2
cdr3_aa: CASRPARTSVTDTQYF
cdr3_nt: TGTGCCAGCCGCCCAGCAAGGACTAGCGTCACAGATACGCAGTATTTT

v_call: TRBV28
clone_size: many
j_call: TRBJ2-7
d_call: NA
cdr3_aa: CASSLREQYF
cdr3_nt: TGTGCCAGCAGTTTACGGGAGCAGTACTTC

v_call: TRBV24-1
clone_size: many
j_call: TRBJ2-5
d_call: TRBD1
cdr3_aa: CATSAGGKETQYF
cdr3_nt: TGTGCCACCAGTGCAGGGGGCAAAGAGACCCAGTACTTC

v_call: TRBV7-8
clone_size: many
j_call: TRBJ2-2
d_call: NA
cdr3_aa: CASSRRQTNTGELFF
cdr3_nt: TGTGCCAGCAGCCGAAGACAAACGAACACCGGGGAGCTGTTTTTT

v_call: TRBV5-1
clone_size: many
j_call: TRBJ2-1
d_call: NA
cdr3_aa: CASSQGIEQFF
cdr3_nt: TGCGCCAGCAGCCAAGGGATTGAGCAGTTCTTC

v_call: TRBV15
clone_size: many
j_call: TRBJ2-7
d_call: TRBD1
cdr3_aa: CATSRTAGTALSYEQYF
cdr3_nt: TGTGCCACCAGCAGAACCGCCGGGACAGCCCTCTCCTACGAGCAGTACTTC

v_call: TRBV7-2
clone_size: many
j_call: TRBJ2-2
d_call: NA
cdr3_aa: CASRSGLNTGELFF
cdr3_nt: TGTGCCAGCAGGAGCGGTCTGAACACCGGGGAGCTGTTTTTT

v_call: TRBV27
clone_size: NA
j_call: TRBJ2-7
d_call: TRBD2
cdr3_aa: CASSYAGSGSAYEQYF
cdr3_nt: TGTGCCAGCAGTTACGCAGGTAGCGGGAGTGCCTACGAGCAGTACTTC

v_call: TRBV29-1
clone_size: many
j_call: TRBJ2-6
d_call: NA
cdr3_aa: CSVLLGANVLTF
cdr3_nt: TGCAGCGTCCTGCTGGGGGCCAACGTCCTGACTTTC

v_call: TRBV6-4
clone_size: many
j_call: TRBJ2-3
d_call: TRBD2
cdr3_aa: CASKREGRGDTQYF
cdr3_nt: TGTGCCAGCAAGCGGGAGGGCCGGGGAGATACGCAGTATTTT

v_call: TRBV3-1
clone_size: many
j_call: TRBJ2-4
d_call: NA
cdr3_aa: CASSQSGAKNIQYF
cdr3_nt: TGTGCCAGCAGCCAGAGCGGAGCCAAAAACATTCAGTACTTC

v_call: TRBV6-1
clone_size: NA
j_call: TRBJ1-5
d_call: NA
cdr3_aa: CTSIQTDTSNQPQHF
cdr3_nt: TGTACCAGCATCCAGACGGATACTAGCAATCAGCCCCAGCATTTT

v_call: TRBV9
clone_size: many
j_call: TRBJ2-7
d_call: TRBD1
cdr3_aa: CASSPLGQASEQYF
cdr3_nt: TGTGCCAGCAGCCCATTGGGACAGGCATCCGAGCAGTACTTC

v_call: TRBV29-1
clone_size: many
j_call: TRBJ2-5
d_call: NA
cdr3_aa: CSTWRSRETQYF
cdr3_nt: TGCAGCACGTGGAGGAGTAGAGAGACCCAGTACTTC

v_call: TRBV6-2/TRBV6-3
clone_size: many
j_call: TRBJ2-4
d_call: TRBD1
cdr3_aa: CASSLTGGKNIQYF
cdr3_nt: TGTGCCAGCAGTTTGACAGGGGGCAAAAACATTCAGTACTTC

v_call: TRBV6-1
clone_size: NA
j_call: TRBJ2-7
d_call: TRBD2
cdr3_aa: CASSEERRELYEQYF
cdr3_nt: TGTGCCAGCAGCGAAGAGCGGCGGGAGCTCTACGAGCAGTACTTC

v_call: TRBV20-1
clone_size: many
j_call: TRBJ2-1
d_call: TRBD2
cdr3_aa: CSARAPGLGSYNEQFF
cdr3_nt: TGCAGTGCTAGAGCCCCGGGACTAGGCTCCTACAATGAGCAGTTCTTC

v_call: TRBV7-9
clone_size: many
j_call: TRBJ2-5
d_call: NA
cdr3_aa: CASSPKQTVETQYF
cdr3_nt: TGTGCCAGCAGCCCTAAACAGACAGTAGAGACCCAGTACTTC

v_call: TRBV6-1
clone_size: many
j_call: TRBJ2-3
d_call: NA
cdr3_aa: CASSEVPRIASTDTQYF
cdr3_nt: TGTGCCAGCAGTGAAGTTCCCCGGATAGCTAGCACAGATACGCAGTATTTT

v_call: TRBV6-5
clone_size: NA
j_call: TRBJ2-3
d_call: NA
cdr3_aa: CASSYAGWGRYTTDTQYF
cdr3_nt: TGTGCCAGCAGTTATGCCGGTTGGGGGCGTTACACCACAGATACGCAGTATTTT

v_call: TRBV5-1
clone_size: NA
j_call: TRBJ2-7
d_call: NA
cdr3_aa: CASTPVQWIAEQYF
cdr3_nt: TGCGCCAGCACCCCGGTACAGTGGATAGCCGAGCAGTACTTC

v_call: TRBV6-1
clone_size: many
j_call: TRBJ1-2
d_call: NA
cdr3_aa: CASSEDTYYGYTF
cdr3_nt: TGTGCCAGCAGTGAAGACACATACTATGGCTACACCTTC

v_call: TRBV12-3/TRBV12-4
clone_size: many
j_call: TRBJ2-1
d_call: NA
cdr3_aa: CASGLQGGSFDEQFF
cdr3_nt: TGTGCCAGCGGTTTACAGGGAGGGTCATTCGATGAGCAGTTTTTC

v_call: TRBV12-3/TRBV12-4
clone_size: medium-sized
j_call: TRBJ2-3
d_call: TRBD2
cdr3_aa: CASSSGLAGATDTQYF
cdr3_nt: TGTGCCAGCAGTTCCGGACTAGCGGGAGCAACAGATACGCAGTATTTT